This T cell receptor beta chain was identified during a study of T cells expressing NK-cell markers (TCRdb year 2020). About the full investigation: TCR beta-chain repertoires were profiled in sorted CD3+CD56+NKG2C+, CD3+CD56+NKG2C- and CD3+CD56-NKG2C+ T-cell subsets from several donors. Randomly selected healthy volunteers, three men and five women, were used as the eight sequenced donors. Seven of the eight sequenced donors were HCMV-seropositive and one was HCMV-seronegative. Sequencing of the libraries produced 2 x 150 bp reads on Illumina HiSeq 2000/2500, MiSeq or NextSeq.

Sequencer: Illumina HiSeq 2000. 5'RACE template switching, by which a universal primer site and unique molecular identifiers were added, was used to make TCR beta cDNA libraries. Priming for cDNA synthesis came from the TCR beta constant segment, and two successive PCR amplification steps followed. The paper's data handling went like this. MIGEC was used to demultiplex reads and group reads by UMI, and MiTCR was used to assemble and quantify clonotypes. To remove erroneous sequences, TCR cDNA sequences were retained only when supported by two or more reads. The tcR package was used for downstream repertoire analysis, with clonotypes matched between fractions based on CDR3 nucleotide sequence plus V segment. VDJmatch was used to annotate antigen specificity against VDJdb, with one amino acid substitution in CDR3 permitted. The reads underwent TCRdb reprocessing, giving one record for each CDR3 protein sequence and no DNA. These V and J calls are TCRdb output, not the study's own analysis. The sample's clone listing holds a few hundred thousand distinct CDR3 sequences. Jointly, the top ten make up 3% to 4.5% of the sample.

Findings and caveats that apply to the study as a whole: Those dominant clonotypes were again the most abundant among CD3+CD56-NKG2C+ cells in a few donors, at roughly 25-60.1%. It remained unclear whether the expanded NKG2C-expressing T cell clones were specific for HCMV antigens. For six donors, the dominant CD3+CD56+NKG2C+ clonotypes were among the top 10 CD8+ clonotypes and accounted for about 1.0-8% of CD8+ T cells.

HCMV-specific IgG was detected in serum with a commercial ELISA kit to determine HCMV serostatus. Ficoll density gradient centrifugation was used to isolate peripheral blood mononuclear cells from blood. The CDR3 runs 12 amino acids, cysteine and phenylalanine included. DNA is not on record. CDR1 and CDR2 are read off the germline V gene as SQVTM and ANQGSEA. Details on this clonotype: Its antigen is not yet known.

This sequence was found in a man aged 18 to 30 in good health. Donor details come from another sample of the same person, matched by shared clones. The sample taken for sequencing was blood T cells: a sorted CD56 or NKG2C T cell subset, CD4+ or CD8+ T cells, or bulk PBMC T cells (not recorded which). The rearrangement combines TRBV29-1 with TRBJ1-2. CDR3 sequence: CSVTGIDYGYTF.